These T cell receptor beta chains were read from a single sample in a study of cytomegalovirus exposure and HLA in healthy donors. Using immunoSEQ multiplex PCR, the repertoire was profiled, and TCRdb retains in-frame clones only, with some absent. Of roughly 100,000 clones detected, less than 95% appear once; the ten largest clones hold almost 0.9%. Sequenced sample: PBMCs. The origin of the receptors is a woman younger than 30 in good health and CMV-seronegative. Both conserved end residues are part of each CDR3. A D gene is named only where the DNA matches it firmly. Not all rows give a size; the values are once, few, many and, for expanded clones, a class.

clone_size,d_call,j_call,v_call,cdr3_nt,cdr3_aa
NA,NA,TRBJ2-3,TRBV12-2,TGTGCAAGTCGGAGGGGGGGGCCATTTTACGGAGATACGCAGTATTTT,CASRRGGPFYGDTQYF
NA,NA,TRBJ1-4,TRBV21-1,TGTGCCAGCAGAAGCCGGGACAGGGAGACAGGCGGATCCTGTGAAAAACTGTTTTTT,CASRSRDRETGGSCEKLFF
NA,NA,TRBJ1-4,TRBV5-3,TGTGCCAGAAGCTTGGTATATTTACGGGAAAAACTGTTTTTT,CARSLVYLREKLFF
once,TRBD1,TRBJ1-4,TRBV11-2,TGTGCCAGCACCCCCTCCGGGACAGGCCTTAATGAAAAACTGTTTTTT,CASTPSGTGLNEKLFF
NA,NA,TRBJ2-2,TRBV7-9,TGTGCCAGCAGCTGGGGACTGGTAAACACCGGGGAGCTGTTTTTT,CASSWGLVNTGELFF
NA,NA,TRBJ1-2,TRBV7-6,TGTGCCAGCAGCTCGAGGGTTGGCTACACCTTC,CASSSRVGYTF
NA,NA,TRBJ2-5,TRBV4-2,TGTGCCAGCAGCCAGGAGGGACGAGAGACCCAGTACTTC,CASSQEGRETQYF
NA,NA,TRBJ2-2,TRBV27,TGTGCCAGCAGTGCAGGGAACACCGGGGAGCTGTTTTTT,CASSAGNTGELFF
NA,NA,TRBJ1-4,TRBV5-1,TGCGCCAGCAGCTCGGACTCAACAACTAATGAAAAACTGTTTTTT,CASSSDSTTNEKLFF
NA,NA,TRBJ2-3,TRBV9,TGTGCCAGCAGCCCTCGGACGACGGGGGATACGCAGTATTTT,CASSPRTTGDTQYF
NA,NA,TRBJ2-7,TRBV5-1,TGCGCCAGCAGCTCTGAGGGCGAGCAGTACTTC,CASSSEGEQYF
NA,NA,TRBJ2-1,TRBV19,TGTGCCAGTAGTATGATCAGGGGGAGGTGGAATGAGCAGTTCTTC,CASSMIRGRWNEQFF
NA,TRBD1,TRBJ1-1,TRBV18,TGTGCCAGCTCACCGGACAGGGTAAACACTGAAGCTTTCTTT,CASSPDRVNTEAFF
once,NA,TRBJ1-1,TRBV27,TGTGCCAGCAGGGGAGGGTGGGTCACTGAAGCTTTCTTT,CASRGGWVTEAFF
NA,TRBD1,TRBJ2-7,TRBV7-9,TGTGCCAGCAGCTCCTGGGTGACAGGGGGGAACGAGCAGTACTTC,CASSSWVTGGNEQYF
NA,NA,TRBJ2-7,TRBV27,TGTGCCAGCGGTCCCTCGGCAGGGGGGTCCTACGAGCAGTACTTC,CASGPSAGGSYEQYF
NA,NA,TRBJ2-1,TRBV27,TGTGCCAGCAGTTTATTAGACAGGTCGGGTAACAATGAGCAGTTCTTC,CASSLLDRSGNNEQFF
NA,TRBD2,TRBJ2-5,TRBV4-3,TGCGCCAGCAGCCAAGGCGTAGCGGGGGGAGAGACCCAGTACTTC,CASSQGVAGGETQYF
NA,TRBD1,TRBJ1-2,TRBV11-2,TGTGCCAGCAGCTCCACAGGGGACAGGGGGGCAACGGGCTACACCTTC,CASSSTGDRGATGYTF
few,NA,TRBJ2-5,TRBV12-5,TGTGCTAGTGGTTTAGGAGATTTCCCCACCGTTGGAGAGACCCAGTACTTC,CASGLGDFPTVGETQYF
NA,TRBD1,TRBJ2-7,TRBV19,TGTGCCAGTAGTATAGGGTCCAGGGGGATTTACGAGCAGTACTTC,CASSIGSRGIYEQYF
once,NA,TRBJ2-6,TRBV27,TGTGCCAGCAGCCGCCCAACTGCTTCAGGGGCCAACGTCCTGACTTTC,CASSRPTASGANVLTF
NA,NA,TRBJ1-6,TRBV6-5,TGTGCCAGCAGTAAAGGACAGAATTCACCCCTCCACTTT,CASSKGQNSPLHF
NA,TRBD1,TRBJ1-5,TRBV7-9,TGTGCCAGCAGCTCCTCCGGGACAGGGGGCAATCAGCCCCAGCATTTT,CASSSSGTGGNQPQHF
NA,TRBD2,TRBJ2-1,TRBV4-1,TGCGCCAGCAGCCGAGGACTAGCAGTCTACAATGAGCAGTTCTTC,CASSRGLAVYNEQFF
NA,TRBD2,TRBJ2-3,TRBV5-8,TGTGCCAGCAGCTCGGGACTAGCGGGAGGGACGACAGATACGCAGTATTTT,CASSSGLAGGTTDTQYF
NA,TRBD2,TRBJ2-2,TRBV5-1,TGCGCCAGCAGCTTTAGCGGGACGACGAACACCGGGGAGCTGTTTTTT,CASSFSGTTNTGELFF
NA,NA,TRBJ2-3,TRBV5-1,TGCGCCAGCACCCCGGGTTCTAGCACAGATACGCAGTATTTT,CASTPGSSTDTQYF
NA,TRBD1,TRBJ1-2,TRBV10-1,TGCGCCAGCTCCCCAGGACAGGTTTATGGCTACACCTTC,CASSPGQVYGYTF
once,NA,TRBJ2-7,TRBV27,TGTGCCAGCAGTTTATCGGTCAGGAATTTCTACGAGCAGTACTTC,CASSLSVRNFYEQYF
once,TRBD1,TRBJ1-4,TRBV7-2,TGTGCCAGCAGCTTAAGGGGACAGGGTTTAGAAAAACTGTTTTTT,CASSLRGQGLEKLFF
NA,NA,TRBJ1-3,TRBV18,TGTGCCAGCTCACCCTGGGGCGGACGCTCTGGAAACACCATATATTTT,CASSPWGGRSGNTIYF
NA,TRBD2,TRBJ2-7,TRBV5-1,TGCGCCAGCAGCTTTAGCGGGAGTAGTAGTTACGAGCAGTACTTC,CASSFSGSSSYEQYF
NA,NA,TRBJ1-6,TRBV4-2,TGTGCCAGCAGCCACCCCTGGGGGGGAGAATTGTCACCCCTCCACTTT,CASSHPWGGELSPLHF
NA,NA,TRBJ1-1,TRBV7-2,TGTGCCAGCAGCTTAAAGTTGGGGCGCACTGAAGCTTTCTTT,CASSLKLGRTEAFF
NA,TRBD1,TRBJ1-4,TRBV9,TGTGCCAGCAGTAAAGGACAGGGTGGTGAAAAACTGTTTTTT,CASSKGQGGEKLFF
NA,NA,TRBJ2-1,TRBV5-1,TGCGCCAGCAGCCCGACAAACAGGAATGAGCAGTTCTTC,CASSPTNRNEQFF
NA,TRBD2,TRBJ2-3,TRBV6-5,TGTGCCAGCGCCCTTGGGAGGGAGGCAGATACGCAGTATTTT,CASALGREADTQYF
once,TRBD1,TRBJ2-1,TRBV7-6,TGTGCCAGCAGCCGCGGACAGGGGTGGGGAAATGAGCAGTTCTTC,CASSRGQGWGNEQFF
NA,NA,TRBJ1-4,TRBV5-1,TGCGCCAGCAGCTTGGGACATGGTGAAAAACTGTTTTTT,CASSLGHGEKLFF
NA,NA,TRBJ2-7,TRBV6-5,TGTGCCAGCAGCCCGACAGCGACCCTTGCCTACGAGCAGTACTTC,CASSPTATLAYEQYF
NA,NA,TRBJ1-3,TRBV4-3,TGCGCCAGCAGCCAAGTCGACAGCTCTGGAAACACCATATATTTT,CASSQVDSSGNTIYF